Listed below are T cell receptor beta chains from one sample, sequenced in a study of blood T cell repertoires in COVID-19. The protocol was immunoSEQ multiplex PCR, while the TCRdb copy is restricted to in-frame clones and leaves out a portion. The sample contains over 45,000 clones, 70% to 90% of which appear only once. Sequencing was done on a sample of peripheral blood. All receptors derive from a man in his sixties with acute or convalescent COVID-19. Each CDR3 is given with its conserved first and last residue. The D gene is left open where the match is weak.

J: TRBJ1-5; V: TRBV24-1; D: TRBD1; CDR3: CATSGSGGGQPQHF
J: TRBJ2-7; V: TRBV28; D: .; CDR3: CASSFRGYEQYF
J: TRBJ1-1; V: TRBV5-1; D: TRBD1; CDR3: CASSYSTGDRGYEAFF
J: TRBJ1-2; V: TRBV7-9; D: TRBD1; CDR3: CASSPLGQFNYGYTF
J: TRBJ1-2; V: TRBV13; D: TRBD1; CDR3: CASAVRTGNYGYTF
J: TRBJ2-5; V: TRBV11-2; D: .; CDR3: CASSLLGGRQETQYF
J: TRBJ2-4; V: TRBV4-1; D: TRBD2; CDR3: CASSLRPLAGALLAKNIQYF
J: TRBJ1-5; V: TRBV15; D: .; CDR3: CATGVRGKQPQHF
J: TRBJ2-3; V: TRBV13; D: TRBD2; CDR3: CASSPLLAGGTDTQYF
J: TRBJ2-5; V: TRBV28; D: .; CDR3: CASSLASRAETQYF
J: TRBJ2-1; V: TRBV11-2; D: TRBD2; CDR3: CASSLVSSGYGEQFF
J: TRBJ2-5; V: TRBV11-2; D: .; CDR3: CASSSPGVRETQYF
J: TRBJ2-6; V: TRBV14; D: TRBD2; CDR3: CASSRSPGLAGAGANVLTF
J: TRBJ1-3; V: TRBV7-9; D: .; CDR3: CASTQYLGGDPSGNTIYF
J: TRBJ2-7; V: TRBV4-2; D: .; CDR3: CASSQDAGASSYEQYF
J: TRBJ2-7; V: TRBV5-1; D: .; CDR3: CASKDRHGEQYF
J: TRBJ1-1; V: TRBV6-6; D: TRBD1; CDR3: CASSYPGQGITEAFF
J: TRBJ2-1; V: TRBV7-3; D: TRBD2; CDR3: CASSLNVGLAREQFF
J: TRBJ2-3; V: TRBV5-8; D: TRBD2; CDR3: CASSTSFTSGVLTDTQYF
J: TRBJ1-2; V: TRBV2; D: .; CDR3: CASSQGLAGYTF
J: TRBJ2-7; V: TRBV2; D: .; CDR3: CASSEYGRGSTLSYEQYF
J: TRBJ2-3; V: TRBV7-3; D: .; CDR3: CASSLDGYTDTQYF
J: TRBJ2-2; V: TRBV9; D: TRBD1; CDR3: CASSVDLGTAITGELFF
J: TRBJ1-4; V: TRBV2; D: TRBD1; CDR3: CASSVAGGKKLFF
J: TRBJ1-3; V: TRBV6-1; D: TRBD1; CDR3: CASSESVDREAIYF
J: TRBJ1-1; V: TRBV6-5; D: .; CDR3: CASSYNILNTEAFF
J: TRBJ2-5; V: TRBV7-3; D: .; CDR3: CASSLNAFNRETQYF
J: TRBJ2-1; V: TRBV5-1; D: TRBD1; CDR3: CASSLDRGINEQFF
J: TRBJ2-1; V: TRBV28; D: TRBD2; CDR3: CASSRTSGGREQFF
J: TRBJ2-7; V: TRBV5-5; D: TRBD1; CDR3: CASSSGTGVEQYF